This TCR beta chain emerged from a study of CD8 T cells in ankylosing spondylitis. TCRdb called the 5' RACE reads again in MiXCR, with one record for every CDR3 protein. The repertoire holds 40,000 or so distinct CDR3 sequences, with approximately 2.6% as singletons. This clonotype was counted ten times or more. The specimen sequenced was blood, either unsorted or a sorted T cell fraction (not recorded which). The origin of this receptor is a male donor with ankylosing spondylitis or in good health (not recorded which).

The CDR3 spells CASSRGQNEKLFF. CDR3 bases: TGTGCCAGCAGCCGGGGACAGAATGAAAAACTGTTTTTT. The chain combines TRBV9 with TRBJ1-4; 7 bases fit TRBD1. The J segment lost 5 bases and the V segment lost 4 bases, leaving 2 bases of the junction unmatched. CDR1 SGDLS and CDR2 YYNGEE come from the germline V gene. The CDR3 extends over 13 amino acids.